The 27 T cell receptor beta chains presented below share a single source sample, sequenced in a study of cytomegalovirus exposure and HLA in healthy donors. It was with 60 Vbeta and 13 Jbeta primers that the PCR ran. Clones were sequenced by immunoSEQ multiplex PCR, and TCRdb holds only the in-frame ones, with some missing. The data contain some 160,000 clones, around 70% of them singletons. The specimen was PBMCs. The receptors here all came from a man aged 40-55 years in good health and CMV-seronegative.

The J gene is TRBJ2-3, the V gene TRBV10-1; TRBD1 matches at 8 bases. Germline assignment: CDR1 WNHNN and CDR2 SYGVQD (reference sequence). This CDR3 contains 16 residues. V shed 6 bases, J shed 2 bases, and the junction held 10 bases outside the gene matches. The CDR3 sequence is CASSPRQGMFTDTQYF. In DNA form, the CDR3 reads TGCGCCAGCAGCCCAAGACAGGGGATGTTCACAGATACGCAGTATTTT.

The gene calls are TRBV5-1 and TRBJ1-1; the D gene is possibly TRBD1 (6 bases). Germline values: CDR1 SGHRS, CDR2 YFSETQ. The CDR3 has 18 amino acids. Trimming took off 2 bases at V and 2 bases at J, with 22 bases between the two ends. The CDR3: CASSFSTGTEGDNTEAFF. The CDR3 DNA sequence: TGCGCCAGCAGCTTTTCCACCGGGACCGAGGGGGACAACACTGAAGCTTTCTTT.

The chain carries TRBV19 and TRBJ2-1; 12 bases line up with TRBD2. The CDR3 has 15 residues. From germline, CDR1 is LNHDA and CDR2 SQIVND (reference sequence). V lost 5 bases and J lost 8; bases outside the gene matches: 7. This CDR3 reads CASSPSSGGAYEQFF. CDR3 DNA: TGTGCCAGTAGTCCATCTAGCGGGGGGGCCTATGAGCAGTTCTTC. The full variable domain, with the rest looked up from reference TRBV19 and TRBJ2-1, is DGGITQSPKYLFRKEGQNVTLSCEQNLNHDAMYWYRQDPGQGLRLIYYSQIVNDFQKGDIAEGYSVSREKKESFPLTVTSAQKNPTAFYLCASSPSSGGAYEQFFGPGTRLTVL.

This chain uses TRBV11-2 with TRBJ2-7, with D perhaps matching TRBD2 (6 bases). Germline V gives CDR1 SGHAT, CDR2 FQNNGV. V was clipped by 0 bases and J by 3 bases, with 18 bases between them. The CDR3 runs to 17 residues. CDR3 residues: CASSLEGGLSGYYEQYF. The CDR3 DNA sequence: TGTGCCAGCAGCTTAGAGGGTGGGCTTAGCGGTTACTACGAGCAGTACTTC.

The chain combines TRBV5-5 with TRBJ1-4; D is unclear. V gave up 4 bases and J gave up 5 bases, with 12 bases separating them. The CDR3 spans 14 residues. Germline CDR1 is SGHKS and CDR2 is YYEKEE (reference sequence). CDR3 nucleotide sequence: TGTGCCAGCAGCCCTGGAATTAGCAATGAAAAACTGTTTTTT. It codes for CASSPGISNEKLFF.

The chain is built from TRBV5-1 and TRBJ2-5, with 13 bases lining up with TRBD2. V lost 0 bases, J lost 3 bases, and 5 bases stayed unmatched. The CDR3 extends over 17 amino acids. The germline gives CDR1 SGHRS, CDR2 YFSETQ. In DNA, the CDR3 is TGCGCCAGCAGCTTGGTTGGGGGACTAGCGGGAAAAGAGACCCAGTACTTC. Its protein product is CASSLVGGLAGKETQYF.

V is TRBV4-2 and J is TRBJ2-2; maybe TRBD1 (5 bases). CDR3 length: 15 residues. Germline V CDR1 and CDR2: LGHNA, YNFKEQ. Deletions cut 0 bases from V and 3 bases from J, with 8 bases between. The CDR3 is CASSQDEGDTGELFF. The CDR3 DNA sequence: TGTGCCAGCAGCCAAGATGAAGGGGACACCGGGGAGCTGTTTTTT.

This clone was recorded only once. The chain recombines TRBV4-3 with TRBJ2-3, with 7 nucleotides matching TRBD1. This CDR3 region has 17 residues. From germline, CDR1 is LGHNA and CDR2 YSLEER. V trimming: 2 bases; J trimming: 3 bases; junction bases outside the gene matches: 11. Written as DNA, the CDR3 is TGCGCCAGCAGCCAAAACACCGCCCGGGACAGTACAGATACGCAGTATTTT. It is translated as CASSQNTARDSTDTQYF.

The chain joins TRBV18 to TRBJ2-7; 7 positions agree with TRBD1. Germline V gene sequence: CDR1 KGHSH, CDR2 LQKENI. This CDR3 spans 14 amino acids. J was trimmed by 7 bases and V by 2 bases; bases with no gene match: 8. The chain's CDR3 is CASSPGGQPTEQYF. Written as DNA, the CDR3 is TGTGCCAGCTCACCAGGGGGACAGCCTACGGAGCAGTACTTC.

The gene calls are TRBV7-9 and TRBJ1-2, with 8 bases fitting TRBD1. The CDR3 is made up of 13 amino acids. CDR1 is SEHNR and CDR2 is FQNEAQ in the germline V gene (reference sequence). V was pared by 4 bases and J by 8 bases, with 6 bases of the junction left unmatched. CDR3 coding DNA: TGTGCCAGCAGCTCCCGGACAGGGCCCGGCTACACCTTC. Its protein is CASSSRTGPGYTF.

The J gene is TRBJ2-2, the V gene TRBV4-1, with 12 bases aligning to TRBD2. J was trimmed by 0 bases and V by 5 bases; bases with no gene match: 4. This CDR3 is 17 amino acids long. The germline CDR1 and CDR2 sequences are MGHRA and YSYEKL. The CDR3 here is CASSYGLAGSNTGELFF. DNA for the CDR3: TGCGCCAGCAGCTACGGACTAGCGGGGTCGAACACCGGGGAGCTGTTTTTT.

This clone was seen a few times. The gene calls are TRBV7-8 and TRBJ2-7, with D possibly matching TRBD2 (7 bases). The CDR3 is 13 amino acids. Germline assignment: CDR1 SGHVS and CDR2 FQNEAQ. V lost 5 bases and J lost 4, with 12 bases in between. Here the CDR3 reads CASSVQGGYEQYF. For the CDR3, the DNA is TGTGCCAGCAGCGTACAGGGAGGGTACGAGCAGTACTTC.

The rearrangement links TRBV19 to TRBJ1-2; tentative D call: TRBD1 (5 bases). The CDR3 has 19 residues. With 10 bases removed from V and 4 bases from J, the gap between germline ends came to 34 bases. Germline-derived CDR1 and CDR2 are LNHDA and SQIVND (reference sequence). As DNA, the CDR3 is TGTGCCACCACTAGCTACGTCAGGGATTCGGTTTTCCCTACCTATGGCTACACCTTC. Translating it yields CATTSYVRDSVFPTYGYTF.

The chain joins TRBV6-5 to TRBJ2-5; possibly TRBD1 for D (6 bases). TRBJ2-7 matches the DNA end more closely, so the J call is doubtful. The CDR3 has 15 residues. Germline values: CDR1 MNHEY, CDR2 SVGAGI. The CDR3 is CASSRGQRNGNEQYF. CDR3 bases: TGTGCCAGCAGTCGCGGACAGCGAAACGGGAACGAGCAGTACTTC.

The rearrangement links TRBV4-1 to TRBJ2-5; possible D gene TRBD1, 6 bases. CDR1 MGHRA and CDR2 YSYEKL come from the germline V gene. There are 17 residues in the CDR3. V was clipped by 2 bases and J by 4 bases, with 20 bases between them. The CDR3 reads CASSQRIGRGGGETQYF. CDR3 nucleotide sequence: TGCGCCAGCAGCCAAAGAATTGGCAGGGGCGGTGGAGAGACCCAGTACTTC.

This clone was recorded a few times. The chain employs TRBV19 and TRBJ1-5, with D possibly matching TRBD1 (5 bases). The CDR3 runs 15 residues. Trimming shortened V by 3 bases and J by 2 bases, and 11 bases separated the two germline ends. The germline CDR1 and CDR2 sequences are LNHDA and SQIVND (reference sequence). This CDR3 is CASSMGPQGNQPQHF. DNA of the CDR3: TGTGCCAGTAGTATGGGGCCACAGGGCAATCAGCCCCAGCATTTT. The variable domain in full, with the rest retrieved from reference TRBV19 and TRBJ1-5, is DGGITQSPKYLFRKEGQNVTLSCEQNLNHDAMYWYRQDPGQGLRLIYYSQIVNDFQKGDIAEGYSVSREKKESFPLTVTSAQKNPTAFYLCASSMGPQGNQPQHFGDGTRLSIL.

CDR3 region: CASSPSGGAEEQYF. The CDR3 DNA reads as TGTGCCAGCTCACCTAGCGGGGGGGCGGAAGAGCAGTACTTC. V and J are TRBV18 and TRBJ2-7; TRBD2 agrees at 11 bases. The trim removed 3 bases at V and 7 bases at J, leaving 5 bases unmatched. The CDR3 loop spans 14 amino acids. The germline V gene has CDR1 KGHSH and CDR2 LQKENI. Variable domain in full (rest from reference TRBV18 and TRBJ2-7): NAGVMQNPRHLVRRRGQEARLRCSPMKGHSHVYWYRQLPEEGLKFMVYLQKENIIDESGMPKERFSAEFPKEGPSILRIQQVVRGDSAAYFCASSPSGGAEEQYFGPGTRLTVT.

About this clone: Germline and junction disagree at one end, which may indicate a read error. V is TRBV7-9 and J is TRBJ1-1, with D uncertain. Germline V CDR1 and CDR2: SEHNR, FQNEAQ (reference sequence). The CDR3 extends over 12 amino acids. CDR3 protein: CSSNQEECEAFF. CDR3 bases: TGTTCCAGCAACCAGGAGGAATGTGAAGCTTTCTTT.

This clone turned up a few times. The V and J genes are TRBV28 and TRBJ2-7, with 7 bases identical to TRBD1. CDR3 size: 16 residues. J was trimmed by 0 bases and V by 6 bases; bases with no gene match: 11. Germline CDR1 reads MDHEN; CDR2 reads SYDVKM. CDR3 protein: CASSEDRAQFSYEQYF. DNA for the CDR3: TGTGCCAGCAGCGAAGACAGGGCGCAATTCTCCTACGAGCAGTACTTC.

DNA of the CDR3: TGCGCCAGCAGCCAAGCTCTAGCGATACAAACCACCTACGAGCAGTACTTC. The encoded protein is CASSQALAIQTTYEQYF. This chain uses TRBV4-1 with TRBJ2-7; maybe TRBD2 (6 bases). This CDR3 has 17 residues. Germline V gene data show CDR1 as MGHRA and CDR2 as YSYEKL. V shed 1 base and J shed 2 bases, with 18 bases lying between them.

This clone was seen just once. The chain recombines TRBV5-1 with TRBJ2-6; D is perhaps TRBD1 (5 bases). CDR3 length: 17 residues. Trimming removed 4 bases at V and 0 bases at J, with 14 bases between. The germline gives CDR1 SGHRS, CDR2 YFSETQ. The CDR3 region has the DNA TGCGCCAGCAGCCCACAAACAGGAATCTCTGGGGCCAACGTCCTGACTTTC. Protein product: CASSPQTGISGANVLTF.

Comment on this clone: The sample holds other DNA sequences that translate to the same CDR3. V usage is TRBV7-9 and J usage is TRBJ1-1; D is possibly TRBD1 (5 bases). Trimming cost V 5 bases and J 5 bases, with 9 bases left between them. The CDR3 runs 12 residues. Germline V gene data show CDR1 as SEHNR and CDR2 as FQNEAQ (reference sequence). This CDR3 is CASSPGGTEAFF. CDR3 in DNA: TGTGCCAGCAGCCCGGGGGGGACTGAAGCTTTCTTT.

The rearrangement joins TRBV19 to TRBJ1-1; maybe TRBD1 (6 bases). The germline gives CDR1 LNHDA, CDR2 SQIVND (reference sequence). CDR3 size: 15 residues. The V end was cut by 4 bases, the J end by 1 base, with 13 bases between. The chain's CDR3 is CASSTRQASNTEAFF. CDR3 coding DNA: TGTGCCAGTAGTACTAGACAGGCCTCGAACACTGAAGCTTTCTTT.

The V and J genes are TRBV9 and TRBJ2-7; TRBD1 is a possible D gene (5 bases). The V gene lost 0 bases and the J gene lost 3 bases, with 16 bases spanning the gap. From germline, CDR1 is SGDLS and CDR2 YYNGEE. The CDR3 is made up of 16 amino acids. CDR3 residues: CASSVAGQGNLYEQYF. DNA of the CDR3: TGTGCCAGCAGCGTAGCGGGCCAGGGTAACCTCTACGAGCAGTACTTC.

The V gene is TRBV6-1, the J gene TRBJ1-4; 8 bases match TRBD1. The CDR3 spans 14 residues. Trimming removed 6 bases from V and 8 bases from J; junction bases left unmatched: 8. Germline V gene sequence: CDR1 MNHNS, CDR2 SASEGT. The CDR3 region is CASSARGRNEKLFF. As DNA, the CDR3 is TGTGCCAGCAGCGCCAGGGGGCGCAACGAAAAACTGTTTTTT.

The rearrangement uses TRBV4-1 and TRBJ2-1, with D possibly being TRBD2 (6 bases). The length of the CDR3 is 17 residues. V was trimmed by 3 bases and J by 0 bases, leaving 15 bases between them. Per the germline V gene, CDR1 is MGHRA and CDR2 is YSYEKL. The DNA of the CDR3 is TGCGCCAGCAGCCAGCTCACGACTAGGAGCTCCTACAATGAGCAGTTCTTC. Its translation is CASSQLTTRSSYNEQFF.

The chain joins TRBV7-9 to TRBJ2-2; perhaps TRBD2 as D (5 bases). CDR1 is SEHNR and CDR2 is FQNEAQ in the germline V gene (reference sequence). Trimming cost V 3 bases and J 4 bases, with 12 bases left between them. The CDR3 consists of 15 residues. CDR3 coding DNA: TGTGCCAGCAGCTTTATGAGGGCCGGCACCGGGGAGCTGTTTTTT. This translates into CASSFMRAGTGELFF.